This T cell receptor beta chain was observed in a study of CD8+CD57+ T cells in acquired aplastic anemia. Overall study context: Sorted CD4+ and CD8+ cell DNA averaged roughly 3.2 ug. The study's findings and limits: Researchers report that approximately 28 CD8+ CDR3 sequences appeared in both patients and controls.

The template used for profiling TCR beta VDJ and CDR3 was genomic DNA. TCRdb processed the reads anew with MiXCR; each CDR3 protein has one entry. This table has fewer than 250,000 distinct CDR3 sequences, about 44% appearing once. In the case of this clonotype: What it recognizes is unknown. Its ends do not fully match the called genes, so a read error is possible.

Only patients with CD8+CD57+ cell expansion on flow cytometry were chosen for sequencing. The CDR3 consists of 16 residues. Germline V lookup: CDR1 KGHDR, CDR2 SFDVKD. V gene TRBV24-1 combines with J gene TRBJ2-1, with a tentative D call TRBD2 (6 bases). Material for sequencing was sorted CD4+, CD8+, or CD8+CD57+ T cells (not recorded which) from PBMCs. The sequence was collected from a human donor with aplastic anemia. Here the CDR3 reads CATYLKGRTTYNEQFF. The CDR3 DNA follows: TGTGCCACCTACCTCAAGGGGAGGACCACTTACAATGAGCAATTCTTC.